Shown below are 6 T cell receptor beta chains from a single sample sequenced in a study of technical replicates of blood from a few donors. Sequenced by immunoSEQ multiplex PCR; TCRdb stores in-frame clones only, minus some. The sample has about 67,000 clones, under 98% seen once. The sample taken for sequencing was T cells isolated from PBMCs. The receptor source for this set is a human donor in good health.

The CDR3 spells CASSLGTSANEQFF. The CDR3 DNA is TGCGCCAGCTCGCTCGGGACTAGCGCGAATGAGCAGTTCTTC. The chain links TRBV10-2 to TRBJ2-1; TRBD2 matches 10 bases. The V gene's germline CDR1 is WSHSY and CDR2 SAAADI. CDR3 length: 14 amino acids. V was pared by 8 bases and J by 7 bases, with 8 bases of the junction left unmatched.

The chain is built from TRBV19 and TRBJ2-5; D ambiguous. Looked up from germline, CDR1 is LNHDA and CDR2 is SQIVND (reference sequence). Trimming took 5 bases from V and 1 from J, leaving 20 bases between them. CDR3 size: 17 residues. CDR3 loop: CASSPGSSLPFQETQYF. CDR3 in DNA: TGTGCCAGTAGTCCAGGATCCTCCCTACCCTTCCAAGAGACCCAGTACTTC.

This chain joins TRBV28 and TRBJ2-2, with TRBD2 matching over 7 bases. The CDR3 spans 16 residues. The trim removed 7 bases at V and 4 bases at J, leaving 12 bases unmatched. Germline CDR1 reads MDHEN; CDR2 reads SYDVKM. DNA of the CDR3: TGTGCCAGCACGGGGGAGCGGGGTTTGGGCACCGGGGAGCTGTTTTTT. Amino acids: CASTGERGLGTGELFF.

CDR3 sequence: CASSRQVYGYTF. The DNA for the CDR3 is TGTGCCAGCAGTCGACAGGTCTATGGCTACACCTTC. This chain links TRBV28 with TRBJ1-2; maybe TRBD1 (6 bases). The germline V gene has CDR1 MDHEN and CDR2 SYDVKM. The V end lost 5 bases, the J end lost 4 bases, and 8 bases lay between the germline ends. The CDR3 runs 12 residues.

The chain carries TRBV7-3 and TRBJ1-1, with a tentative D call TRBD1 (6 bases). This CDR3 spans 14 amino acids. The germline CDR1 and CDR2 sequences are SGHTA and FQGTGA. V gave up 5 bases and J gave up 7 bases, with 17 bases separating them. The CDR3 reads CASSQNTGLYEAFF. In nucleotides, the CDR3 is TGTGCCAGCAGCCAGAATACAGGGCTGTATGAAGCTTTCTTT.

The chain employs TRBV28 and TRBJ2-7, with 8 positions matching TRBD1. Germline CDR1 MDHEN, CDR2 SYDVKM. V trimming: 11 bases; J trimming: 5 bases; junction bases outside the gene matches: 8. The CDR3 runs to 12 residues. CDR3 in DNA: TGTGCCGGGGCGACAGGGGAACACGAGCAGTACTTC. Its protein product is CAGATGEHEQYF.